Sequencing of this T cell receptor beta chain was carried out in a study of T cell responses to AZD1222 COVID-19 vaccine. Whole-study findings and limits: Targets within unmutated variant regions were reportedly found for nearly half of spike-specific TCRs. Spike was spanned by vaccine-associated CD4 TCRs, with dominance at 160-218 and 743-854. Donors were largely white British and mainly female; clonal diversity was possibly underestimated.

Here immunoSEQ multiplex PCR was the method, and the copy in TCRdb shows in-frame clones only, minus some. Of under 100,000 clones in the sample, 85% to 95% were seen once. Details on this clone: Its matching antigen is unknown.

V shed 6 bases and J shed 3 bases, with 11 bases lying between them. This CDR3 spans 13 amino acids. Germline CDR1 MNHEY, CDR2 SVGAGI. The clonotype was recovered from an adult in good health. The sequenced sample was peripheral blood, obtained on day 0 of AZD1222 vaccination. The chain is built from TRBV6-5 and TRBJ1-2, with D possibly matching TRBD1 (5 bases). CDR3 residues: CASRPDSYYGYTF. CDR3 in DNA: TGTGCCAGCAGACCCGACAGCTACTATGGCTACACCTTC.